This T cell receptor (beta chain) was identified during a study of blood T cells in healthy people across ages. Study outcomes and limitations: TCR beta diversity per million T cells fell roughly linearly with age.

The authors isolated at least 6.5 million PBMCs per sample. Primed by a sample-barcoded 5' primer and a J-beta primer mix, a second PCR proceeded for about 7 to 11 cycles. MiXCR, run by TCRdb on the 5' RACE reads, gives a single entry per CDR3 protein. The repertoire holds about 1 million distinct CDR3 sequences, with under 30% as singletons. On this clonotype: Its antigen is as yet unknown.

The CDR3 has 12 residues. The V end was cut by 6 bases, the J end by 8 bases, with 13 bases between. Separately, the same data were catalogued under a study of T cells of mothers and their children.

The sample comprised blood. The rearrangement joins TRBV12-3 or TRBV12-4 to TRBJ1-2; D might be TRBD1 (6 bases). The clonotype originates from a girl aged 2-10 years in good health. CDR3 bases: TGTGCCAGCAGGTTTGCAGGGGAAGGCTACACCTTC. Encoded protein: CASRFAGEGYTF.